This is a list of T cell receptor beta chains from one sample in a study of cytomegalovirus exposure and HLA in healthy donors. Assay: immunoSEQ multiplex PCR; the TCRdb copy retains only in-frame clones and omits some. This sample yields some 180,000 clones, of which roughly 12% are seen a single time; 7.8% belongs to the top ten. The sample was PBMCs. These receptors came from a man in his fifties in good health and CMV-seropositive. CDR3s include the opening cysteine and the closing phenylalanine or tryptophan.

TRBV5-4 CASSHRQIGNTIYF
TRBV11-3 CASSLDRGTEAFF
TRBV5-6 CASTLLRSGRQETQYF
TRBV27 CASRAQETQYF
TRBV5-4 CASTLELQTNYGYTF
TRBV2 CASSEGGGNGYTF
TRBV9 CASSVEGTAYNEQFF
TRBV5-1 CASSLLAGPSQETQYF
TRBV9 CASSTGLAGVYEQYF
TRBV30 CAFSGVQGNQPQHF
TRBV5-6 CASSRQGNPSGANVLTF
TRBV9 CASSSLTGDTEAFF
TRBV7-9 CASTGQGAGTEAFF
TRBV13 CASSLNQGAYSGNTIYF
TRBV7-9 CASSHRQGAETQYF